This T cell receptor beta chain comes out of a study of regulatory T cells in long-lasting Graves disease. Overall study findings and caveats: Gene preferences differed: TRBV28, TRBJ1-2, TRBJ2-5 in persistent cases. Investigators studied peripheral blood only, not thyroid tissue.

Described time point: newly diagnosed GD, antithyroid drugs for less than 3 months. TCR sequences were obtained from RNA taken from PBMCs. Patients met American Thyroid Association criteria for Graves' disease. Construction of TCR beta libraries relied on iRepertoire HTBI primers and on Arm-PCR targeting CDR3 regions. TCRdb used MiXCR to reprocess the multiplex PCR reads, holding one entry per CDR3 protein. Here the sample spans hundreds of thousands of distinct CDR3 sequences, about 20% being singletons. This clonotype appeared many times. Its antigen is unidentified. With V trimmed by 10 bases and J by 6 bases, 13 bases remained unmatched. This CDR3 has 14 amino acids. Germline V CDR1 and CDR2: MNHEY, SMNVEV (reference sequence).

The receptor comes from a female donor with Graves disease. The rearrangement links TRBV27 to TRBJ2-5, with TRBD2 matching 8 bases. The sample here was peripheral blood mononuclear cells (PBMCs), taken at new diagnosis, from a patient treated with antithyroid drugs. CDR3 nucleotides: TGTGCCACCCGGAGCCTAGCGGGTGGGCAGACCCAGTACTTC. It yields the protein CATRSLAGGQTQYF.